Here is one T cell receptor (beta chain) with its context. This entry is derived from a study of blood T cell repertoires in COVID-19. Across the whole study: Sources were T cells, B-cell-depleted T cells, or PBMCs; the material itself was cDNA or gDNA.

Trimming took off 6 bases at V and 0 bases at J, with 9 bases between the two ends. Looked up from germline, CDR1 is LGHNA and CDR2 is YNFKEQ. CDR3 size: 13 residues. Study processing details: Estimation of nucleated cell counts was performed using reference gene primer amplification. Assay used: immunoSEQ multiplex PCR; TCRdb lists only in-frame clones, some missing. V, J and clone size derive from that table, while D and trimming were established from the DNA sequence. Altogether around 200,000 clones are present, 80% being singletons, with the ten largest covering 6.5% to 9%. The sequence was obtained from a woman between 40 and 55 years old with acute COVID-19. The gene calls are TRBV4-2 and TRBJ2-7, with D possibly TRBD2 on 5 matching bases. Material for sequencing was PBMCs or T cells enriched from blood (not recorded which). In DNA form, the CDR3 reads TGTGCCAGCAGGGACTTGAGCTCCTACGAGCAGTACTTC. This translates into CASRDLSSYEQYF.